Listed below are T cell receptor beta chains from one sample, sequenced in a study of blood T cell repertoires in COVID-19. Measured with immunoSEQ multiplex PCR; TCRdb has only the in-frame clones, and not every one. The table has 270,000 or so clones, 86% seen once. The sequenced material came from peripheral blood. The receptors were gathered from a man between 35 and 55 years old with active or convalescent COVID-19. Each CDR3 is given with its conserved first and last residue. The D gene is left open where the match is weak.

j_call | d_call | v_call | cdr3_aa | cdr3_nt
TRBJ1-6 | . | TRBV6-5 | CASRTNTGSSPLHF | TGTGCCAGCAGGACTAATACAGGGTCTTCACCCCTCCACTTT
TRBJ1-6 | . | TRBV3-1/TRBV3-2 | CASSQDPTRKNSPLHF | TGTGCCAGCAGCCAAGACCCGACAAGAAAAAATTCACCCCTCCACTTT
TRBJ2-5 | . | TRBV5-1 | CASSFGGRYQETQYF | TGCGCCAGCAGCTTCGGGGGGCGGTACCAAGAGACCCAGTACTTC
TRBJ2-7 | . | TRBV5-5 | CASSLGYRQQGPYEQYF | TGTGCCAGCAGCTTGGGATACCGACAGCAAGGACCCTACGAGCAGTACTTC
TRBJ2-3 | TRBD2 | TRBV10-1 | CASRPWGGTYTDTQYF | TGCGCCAGCAGGCCCTGGGGGGGAACCTACACAGATACGCAGTATTTT
TRBJ1-3 | TRBD1 | TRBV27 | CASSPLTGAPGNTIYF | TGTGCCAGCAGTCCTCTAACAGGGGCTCCCGGAAACACCATATATTTT
TRBJ2-5 | TRBD2 | TRBV7-2 | CASSLGRLAGQYF | TGTGCCAGCAGCTTAGGGAGACTAGCAGGCCAGTACTTC
TRBJ2-3 | TRBD1 | TRBV10-2 | CASGLSRTGDTDTQYF | TGCGCCAGCGGACTCTCGAGGACAGGGGACACAGATACGCAGTATTTT
TRBJ2-7 | . | TRBV6-5 | CASTPPASGGGEQYF | TGTGCCAGCACCCCACCTGCTAGCGGAGGGGGGGAGCAGTACTTC
TRBJ2-1 | TRBD1 | TRBV6-1 | CASSEDRRQGPAGQFF | TGTGCCAGCAGTGAAGATCGGAGACAGGGGCCAGCCGGGCAGTTCTTC
TRBJ2-3 | TRBD1 | TRBV19 | CASSMTGFGDTQYF | TGTGCCAGTAGTATGACAGGGTTTGGGGATACGCAGTATTTT
TRBJ1-2 | TRBD1 | TRBV6-6 | CASSYSGQGFWGYTF | TGTGCCAGCAGTTACTCGGGACAGGGGTTTTGGGGCTACACCTTC
TRBJ2-7 | . | TRBV9 | CASSVDGSVYEQYF | TGTGCCAGCAGCGTGGACGGGAGCGTGTACGAGCAGTACTTC
TRBJ2-3 | TRBD2 | TRBV19 | CASRREGTDTQYF | TGTGCCAGTAGGCGGGAGGGAACAGATACGCAGTATTTT